The source of this T cell receptor (beta chain) is a study of OX40 agonist ivuxolimab in advanced cancers. Study-wide background: Six ivuxolimab dose levels, 0.01 to 10 mg/kg, were given intravenously every 2 weeks. Patients receiving dose escalation had hepatocellular carcinoma, melanoma, renal cell or head and neck cancer.

Points from the study as a whole: Partial responders at 0.1-3.0 mg/kg had among the lowest clonal expansion.

Comment on this clone: The antigen remains unidentified.

This CDR3 is 13 amino acids long. Germline CDR1 SNHLY, CDR2 FYNNEI. Trimming removed 1 base from V and 8 bases from J, with 11 bases in between. The protocol was immunoSEQ multiplex PCR, while the TCRdb copy is restricted to in-frame clones and leaves out a portion. This table has just over 95,000 clones, about 85% appearing once. Source: CD4+ or CD8+ T cells sorted from blood, taken in a trial of the OX40 agonist ivuxolimab. The rearrangement links TRBV2 to TRBJ1-2, with D perhaps matching TRBD1 (6 bases). The TCR comes from an adult with an advanced solid tumor such as melanoma, head and neck, liver or kidney cancer. CDR3 in amino acids: CASSEDRVVGYTF. The CDR3 DNA reads as TGTGCCAGCAGTGAAGACAGGGTGGTCGGCTACACCTTC.